This is a list of T cell receptor beta chains from one sample in a study of control samples from healthy donors and cancer patients. Generated by immunoSEQ multiplex PCR, the TCRdb table keeps only in-frame clones and is missing some. The sample records roughly 50,000 clones, approximately 95% being singletons. Sequencing was performed on blood. The receptors were sampled from a woman under 40 in good health. The CDR3 runs from the conserved cysteine through the conserved F or W.

v_call: TRBV21-1
j_call: TRBJ2-2
cdr3_length: 16
cdr3_aa: CASSSRTAPEHRGAVF

v_call: TRBV14
j_call: TRBJ2-2
cdr3_length: 14
cdr3_aa: CASSRKRTTGELFF

v_call: TRBV29-1
j_call: TRBJ1-1
cdr3_length: 10
cdr3_aa: CSVGSVEAFF

v_call: TRBV9
j_call: TRBJ2-3
cdr3_length: 13
cdr3_aa: CASTPGGTDTQYF

v_call: TRBV19
j_call: TRBJ2-1
cdr3_length: 12
cdr3_aa: CASSIVGDEQFF

v_call: TRBV28
j_call: TRBJ2-1
cdr3_length: 16
cdr3_aa: CASSEILAGAGNEQFF

v_call: TRBV10-2
j_call: TRBJ2-7
cdr3_length: 15
cdr3_aa: CASSENLARAGEQYF

v_call: TRBV5-1
j_call: TRBJ1-1
cdr3_length: 14
cdr3_aa: CASSSQWGETEAFF

v_call: TRBV7-9
j_call: TRBJ2-5
cdr3_length: 18
cdr3_aa: CASSFPPPGGSDGETQYF

v_call: TRBV4-2
j_call: TRBJ2-2
cdr3_length: 14
cdr3_aa: CASGKRENTGELFF

v_call: TRBV5-1
j_call: TRBJ2-6
cdr3_length: 18
cdr3_aa: CASSLAGTGGAGANVLTF

v_call: TRBV6-1
j_call: TRBJ2-1
cdr3_length: 15
cdr3_aa: CASSEGTSRWNEQFF

v_call: TRBV3-1/TRBV3-2
j_call: TRBJ2-7
cdr3_length: 13
cdr3_aa: CASSLRGLVEQYF

v_call: TRBV28
j_call: TRBJ1-5
cdr3_length: 11
cdr3_aa: CASRDGQPQHF

v_call: TRBV27
j_call: TRBJ2-4
cdr3_length: 15
cdr3_aa: CASSRMPGAKNIQYF

v_call: TRBV30
j_call: TRBJ1-2
cdr3_length: 14
cdr3_aa: CAWSVLLGRDGYTF

v_call: TRBV19
j_call: TRBJ1-5
cdr3_length: 16
cdr3_aa: CASRISGQGANQPQHF

v_call: TRBV21-1
j_call: TRBJ2-4
cdr3_length: 22
cdr3_aa: CASSNHSFGRADSLRAKNIQYF

v_call: TRBV19
j_call: TRBJ2-1
cdr3_length: 15
cdr3_aa: CASSIKGARRSEQFF

v_call: TRBV2
j_call: TRBJ2-1
cdr3_length: 15
cdr3_aa: CASSDPGQGNNEQFF

v_call: TRBV7-8
j_call: TRBJ1-1
cdr3_length: 14
cdr3_aa: CASSLVGGNTEAFF

v_call: TRBV7-8
j_call: TRBJ2-2
cdr3_length: 14
cdr3_aa: CASRSGQGIGELFF

v_call: TRBV28
j_call: TRBJ2-1
cdr3_length: 14
cdr3_aa: CASDTGGSWNEQFF

v_call: TRBV7-2
j_call: TRBJ2-5
cdr3_length: 16
cdr3_aa: CASSLGFTGVGETQYF